This TCR beta chain was captured by sequencing in a study of blood T cell repertoires in COVID-19. Study overall: Samples taken during acute and convalescent COVID-19 were collected in the United States, Italy and Spain. T cells, B-cell-depleted T cells, or PBMCs provided the cDNA or gDNA that served as material.

Original analysis: The authors estimated nucleated cell counts from reference gene primer amplification. Clones were sequenced by immunoSEQ multiplex PCR, and TCRdb holds only the in-frame ones, with some missing. That table is the source of V, J and clone size, and D and trimming were worked out from the DNA. The repertoire has roughly 140,000 clones, 80% of them found once; the top ten carry under 0.75%. Trimming at V came to 5 bases and at J to 1 base, leaving 9 bases not matched to a gene. This CDR3 has 19 residues. CDR1 is SGHTA, CDR2 FQGNSA, per germline. The chain employs TRBV7-2 and TRBJ2-3; 16 positions agree with TRBD2. The specimen sequenced was peripheral blood. The receptor was isolated from a man aged 55 to 70 with acute or convalescent COVID-19. CDR3 loop: CASSPPGLAGGGGTDTQYF. CDR3 coding DNA: TGTGCCAGCAGCCCCCCGGGACTAGCGGGAGGGGGTGGCACAGATACGCAGTATTTT.